This TCR beta chain was recovered during a study of blood T cell repertoires in COVID-19 (TCRdb year 2020). Background on the whole study: Collaborator samples came from the United States, Italy and Spain and covered acute and convalescent phases of COVID-19. A de-identified subject ID, COVID-19 status, age in years and sex were almost always included in the sample metadata. Where available, HLA class I and class II types were obtained from metadata supplied by the sample provider rather than from assay-based typing. The dataset comprised deeply sampled blood TCRbeta repertoires from subjects exposed to, actively infected with, or recovered from COVID-19. The samples were drawn from the first 160 participants of the ongoing ImmuneRACE study and from 950 to 1,500 subjects provided by 6 global collaborators. The material from the prospective study consisted of cDNA or gDNA derived from T cells, B-cell-depleted T cells, or PBMCs. The repertoires were released in a freely available public database meant as a resource for research on the immune response to SARS-CoV-2. The full study reports these points: Clinical and demographic metadata were provided uncurated, with the amount varying by source and participant.

This clone was detected ten times or more. Its antigen has not been determined. The sample holds no much larger clone one base away, and base qualities are not on file. The immunoSEQ Assay, a bias-controlled multiplex PCR, was used to amplify TCRbeta CDR3 regions from genomic DNA. The source study handled its data this way. Within the assay, amplification of reference gene primers was used to estimate how many nucleated cells each sample contained. Sequence reads were collapsed and filtered to measure the absolute abundance of every unique TCRbeta CDR3 rearrangement. For each sample, productive Simpson clonality was calculated by taking the square root of Simpson's diversity index across productive rearrangements. Sourced from immuneACCESS, this table was stored by TCRdb with only in-frame sequences that have V and J called. A share of the clones is absent; for the studies checked, an unresolved V gene accounts for under half, and the remainder has no known explanation. That table supplies the V and J calls and clone size; D and trimming were determined from the DNA. This sample lists about 250,000 clones; roughly four fifths were detected once. Over 4% of the sample is taken by the ten largest.

Here V drops 9 bases and J drops 1 base, and the junction holds 6 bases not matched to any gene. Via the germline V gene (reference sequence), CDR1 is SEHNR and CDR2 FQNEAQ. The CDR3 covers 13 residues, taking in both the cysteine and the phenylalanine. The DNA shown is the 39-base CDR3, in frame from base 1. Enrolling through a virtual design, the prospective study's participants ranged in age from roughly 18 to 90 years and lived across roughly 24 United States geographic areas. Cohort assignment in the prospective study relied on participant-reported clinical history from a screening survey and a study questionnaire. A participant counted as exposed if, within 2 weeks of entering the study, that participant had been in contact with someone who had a PCR-confirmed or clinician-diagnosed COVID-19 case. In the prospective study, whole blood, serum and a nasopharyngeal or oropharyngeal swab were collected from each participant by mobile phlebotomists. Over an approximately 2-month period, participants in the prospective study had the option of providing additional blood draws and questionnaires. Before DNA extraction, prospective study blood samples were shipped either frozen or at room temperature.

The TCR comes from a man in his forties who had been exposed to COVID-19. Input material: PBMCs or T cells enriched from blood (not recorded which). This sequence uses TRBV7-9 and TRBJ2-7, and TRBD2 aligns with 7 junction nucleotides. The CDR3 sequence is CASRPAGSYEQYF. The DNA sequence is TGTGCCAGTAGGCCAGCGGGATCCTACGAGCAGTACTTC.